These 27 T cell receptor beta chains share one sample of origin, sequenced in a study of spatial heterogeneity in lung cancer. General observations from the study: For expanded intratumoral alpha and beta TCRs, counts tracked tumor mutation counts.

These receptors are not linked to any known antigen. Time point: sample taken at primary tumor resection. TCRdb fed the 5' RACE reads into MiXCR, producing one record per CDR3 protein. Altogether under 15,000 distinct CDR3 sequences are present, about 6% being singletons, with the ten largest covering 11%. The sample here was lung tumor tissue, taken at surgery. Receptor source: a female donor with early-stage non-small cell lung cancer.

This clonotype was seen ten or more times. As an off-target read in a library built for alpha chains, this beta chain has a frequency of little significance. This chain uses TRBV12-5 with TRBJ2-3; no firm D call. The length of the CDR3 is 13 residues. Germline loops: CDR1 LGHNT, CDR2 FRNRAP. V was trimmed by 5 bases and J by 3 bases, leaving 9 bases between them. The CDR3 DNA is TGTGCTAGTGGTCGTCCCACGACAGATACGCAGTATTTT. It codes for CASGRPTTDTQYF.

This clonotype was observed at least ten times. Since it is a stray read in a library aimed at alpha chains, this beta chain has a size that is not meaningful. The CDR3 nucleotides are TGCAGTGCTAGATGGGGGGGAAAAGGCTATGGCTACACCTTC. The encoded protein is CSARWGGKGYGYTF. The chain links TRBV20-1 to TRBJ1-2; a possible D gene is TRBD1 (5 bases). In germline, CDR1 is DFQATT, CDR2 SNEGSKA (reference sequence). The V gene lost 2 bases and the J gene lost 4 bases, with 14 bases spanning the gap. CDR3 length: 14 residues.

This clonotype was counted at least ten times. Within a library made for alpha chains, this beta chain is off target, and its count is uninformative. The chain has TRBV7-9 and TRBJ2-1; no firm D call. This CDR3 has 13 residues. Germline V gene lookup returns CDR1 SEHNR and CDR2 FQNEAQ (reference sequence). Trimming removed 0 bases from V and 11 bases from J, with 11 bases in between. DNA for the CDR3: TGTGCCAGCAGCTTAGCGCCCGGCCTCCAGCAGTTCTTC. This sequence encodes CASSLAPGLQQFF.

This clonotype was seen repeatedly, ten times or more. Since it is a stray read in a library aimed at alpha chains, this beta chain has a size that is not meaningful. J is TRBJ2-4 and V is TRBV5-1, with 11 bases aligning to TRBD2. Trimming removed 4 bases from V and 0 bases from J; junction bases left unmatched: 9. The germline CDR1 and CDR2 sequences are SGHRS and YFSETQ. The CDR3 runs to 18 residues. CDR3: CASSLLAGGSLAKNIQYF. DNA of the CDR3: TGCGCCAGCAGCCTCCTAGCGGGGGGTTCCCTAGCCAAAAACATTCAGTACTTC.

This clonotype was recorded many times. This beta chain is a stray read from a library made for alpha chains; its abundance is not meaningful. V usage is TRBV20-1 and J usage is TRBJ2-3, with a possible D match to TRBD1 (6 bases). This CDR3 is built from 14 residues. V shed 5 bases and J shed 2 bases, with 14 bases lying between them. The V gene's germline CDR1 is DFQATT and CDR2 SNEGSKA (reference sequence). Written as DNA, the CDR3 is TGCAGTGCTCTCTTTCGGACAGTCACAGATACGCAGTATTTT. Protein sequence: CSALFRTVTDTQYF.

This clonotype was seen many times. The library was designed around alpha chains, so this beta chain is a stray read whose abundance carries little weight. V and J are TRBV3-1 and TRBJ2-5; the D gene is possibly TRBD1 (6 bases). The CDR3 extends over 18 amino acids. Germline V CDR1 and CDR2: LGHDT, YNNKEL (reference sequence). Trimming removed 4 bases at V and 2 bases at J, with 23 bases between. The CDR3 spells CASSPSPYSAGVQETQYF. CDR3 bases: TGTGCCAGCAGCCCATCCCCGTATAGTGCAGGGGTACAAGAGACCCAGTACTTC.

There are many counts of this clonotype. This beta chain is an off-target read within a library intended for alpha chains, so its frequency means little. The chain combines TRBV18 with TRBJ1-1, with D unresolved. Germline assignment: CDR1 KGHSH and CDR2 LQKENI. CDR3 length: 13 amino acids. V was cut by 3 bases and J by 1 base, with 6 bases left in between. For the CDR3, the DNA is TGTGCCAGCTCACCCGCACAGAACACTGAAGCTTTCTTT. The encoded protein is CASSPAQNTEAFF.

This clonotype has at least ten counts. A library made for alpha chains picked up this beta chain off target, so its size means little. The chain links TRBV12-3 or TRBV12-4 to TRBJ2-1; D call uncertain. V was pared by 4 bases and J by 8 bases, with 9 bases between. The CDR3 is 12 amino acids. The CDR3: CASSSTNDEQFF. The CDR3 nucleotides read TGTGCCAGCAGTTCTACGAATGATGAGCAGTTCTTC.

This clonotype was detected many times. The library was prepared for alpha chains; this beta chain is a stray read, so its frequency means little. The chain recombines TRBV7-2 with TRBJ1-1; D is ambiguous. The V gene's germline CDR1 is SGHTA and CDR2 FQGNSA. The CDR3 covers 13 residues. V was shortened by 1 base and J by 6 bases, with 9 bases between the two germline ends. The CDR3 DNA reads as TGTGCCAGCAGCTTAGGATTCCCTTCTGAAGCTTTCTTT. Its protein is CASSLGFPSEAFF.

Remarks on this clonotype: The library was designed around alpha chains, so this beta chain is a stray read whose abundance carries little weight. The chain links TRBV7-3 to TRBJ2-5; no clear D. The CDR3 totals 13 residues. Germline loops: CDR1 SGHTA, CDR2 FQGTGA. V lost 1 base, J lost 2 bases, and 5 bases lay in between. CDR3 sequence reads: CASSLRVQETQYF. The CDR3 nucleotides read TGTGCCAGCAGCTTAAGGGTACAAGAGACCCAGTACTTC.

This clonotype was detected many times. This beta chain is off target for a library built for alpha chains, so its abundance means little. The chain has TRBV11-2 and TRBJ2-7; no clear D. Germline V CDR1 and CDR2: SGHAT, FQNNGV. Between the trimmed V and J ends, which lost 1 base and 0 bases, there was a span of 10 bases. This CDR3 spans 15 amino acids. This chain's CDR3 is CASSLGVRSSYEQYF. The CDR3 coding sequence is TGTGCCAGCAGCTTAGGGGTACGGAGCTCCTACGAGCAGTACTTC.

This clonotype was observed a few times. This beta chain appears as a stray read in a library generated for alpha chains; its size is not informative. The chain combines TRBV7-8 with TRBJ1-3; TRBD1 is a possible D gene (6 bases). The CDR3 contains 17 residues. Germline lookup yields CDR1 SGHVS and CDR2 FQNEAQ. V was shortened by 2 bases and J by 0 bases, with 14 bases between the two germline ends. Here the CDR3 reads CASSLRGAGASGNTIYF. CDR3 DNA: TGTGCCAGCAGCTTAAGGGGGGCGGGGGCCTCTGGAAACACCATATATTTT.

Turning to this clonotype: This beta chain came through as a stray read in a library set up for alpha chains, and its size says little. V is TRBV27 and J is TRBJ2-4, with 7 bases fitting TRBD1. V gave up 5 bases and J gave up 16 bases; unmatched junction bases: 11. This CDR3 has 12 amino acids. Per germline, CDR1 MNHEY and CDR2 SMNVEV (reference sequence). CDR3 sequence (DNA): TGTGCCAGCAGTACGGCCGGGACAGATGAATACTTC. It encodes CASSTAGTDEYF.

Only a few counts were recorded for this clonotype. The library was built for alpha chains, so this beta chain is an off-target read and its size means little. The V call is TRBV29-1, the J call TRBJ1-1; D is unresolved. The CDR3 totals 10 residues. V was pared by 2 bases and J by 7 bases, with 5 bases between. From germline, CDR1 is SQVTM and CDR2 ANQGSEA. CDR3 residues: CSVELNEAFF. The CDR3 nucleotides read TGCAGCGTTGAACTTAATGAAGCTTTCTTT.

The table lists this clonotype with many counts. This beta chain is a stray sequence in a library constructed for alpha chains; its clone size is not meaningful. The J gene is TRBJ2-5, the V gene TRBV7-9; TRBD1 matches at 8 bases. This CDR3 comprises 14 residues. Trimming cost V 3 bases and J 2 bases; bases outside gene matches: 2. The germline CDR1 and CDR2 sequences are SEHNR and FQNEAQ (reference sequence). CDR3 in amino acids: CASSFRQGQETQYF. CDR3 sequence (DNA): TGTGCCAGCAGCTTTAGACAGGGGCAAGAGACCCAGTACTTC.

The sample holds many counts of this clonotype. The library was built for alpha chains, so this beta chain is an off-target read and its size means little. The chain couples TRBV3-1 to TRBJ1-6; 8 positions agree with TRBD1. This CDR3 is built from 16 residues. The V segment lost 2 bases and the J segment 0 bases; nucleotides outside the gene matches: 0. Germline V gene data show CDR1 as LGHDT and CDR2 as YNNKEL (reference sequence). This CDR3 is CASSQQGASYNSPLHF. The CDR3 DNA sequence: TGTGCCAGCAGCCAACAGGGGGCCTCCTATAATTCACCCCTCCACTTT.

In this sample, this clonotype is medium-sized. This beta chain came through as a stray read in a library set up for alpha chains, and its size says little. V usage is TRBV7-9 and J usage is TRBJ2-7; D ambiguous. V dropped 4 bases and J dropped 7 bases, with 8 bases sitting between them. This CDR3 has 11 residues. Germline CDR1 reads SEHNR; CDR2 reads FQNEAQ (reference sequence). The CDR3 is CASSSLSEQYF. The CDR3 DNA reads TGTGCCAGCAGCTCCCTCTCGGAGCAGTACTTC.

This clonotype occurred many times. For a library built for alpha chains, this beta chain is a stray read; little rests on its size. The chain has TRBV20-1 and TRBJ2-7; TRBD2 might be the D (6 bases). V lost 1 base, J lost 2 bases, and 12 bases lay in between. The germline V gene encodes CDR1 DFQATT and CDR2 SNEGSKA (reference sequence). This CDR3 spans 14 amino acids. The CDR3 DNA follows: TGCAGTGCTAGAGGAGGAGGGGATCCCTACGAGCAGTACTTC. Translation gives CSARGGGDPYEQYF.

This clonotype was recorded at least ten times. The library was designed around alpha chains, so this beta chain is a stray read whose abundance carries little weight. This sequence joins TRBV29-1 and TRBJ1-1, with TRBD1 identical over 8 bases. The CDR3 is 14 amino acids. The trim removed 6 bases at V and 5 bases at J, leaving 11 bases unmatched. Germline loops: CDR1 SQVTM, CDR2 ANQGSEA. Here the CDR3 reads CSVRGDRWATEAFF. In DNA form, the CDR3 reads TGCAGCGTCCGAGGGGACAGGTGGGCTACTGAAGCTTTCTTT.

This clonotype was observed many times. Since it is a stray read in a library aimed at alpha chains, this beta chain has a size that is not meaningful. In DNA form, the CDR3 reads TGTGCCAGCAGCTTAGGGGGGAGGTCCTACGAGCAGTACTTC. Amino acid sequence: CASSLGGRSYEQYF. This sequence joins TRBV5-6 and TRBJ2-7; D is tentatively TRBD1 or TRBD2 (6 bases each). CDR3 length: 14 amino acids. The V end lost 2 bases, the J end lost 1 base, and 10 bases lay between the germline ends. From germline, CDR1 is SGHDT and CDR2 YYEEEE.

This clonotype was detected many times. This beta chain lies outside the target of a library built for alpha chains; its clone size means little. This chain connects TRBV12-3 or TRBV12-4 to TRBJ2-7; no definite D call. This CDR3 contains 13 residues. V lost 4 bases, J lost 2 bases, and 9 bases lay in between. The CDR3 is CASSYVAAYEQYF. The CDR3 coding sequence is TGTGCCAGCAGTTACGTGGCAGCCTACGAGCAGTACTTC.

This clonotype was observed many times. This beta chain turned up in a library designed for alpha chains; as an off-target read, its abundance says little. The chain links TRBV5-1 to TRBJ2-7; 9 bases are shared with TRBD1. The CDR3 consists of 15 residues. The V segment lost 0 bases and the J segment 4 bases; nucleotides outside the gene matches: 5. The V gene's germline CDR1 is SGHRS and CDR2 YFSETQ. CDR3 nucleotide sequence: TGCGCCAGCAGCTTGGGGGGGACAGGGAAATACGAGCAGTACTTC. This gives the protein CASSLGGTGKYEQYF.

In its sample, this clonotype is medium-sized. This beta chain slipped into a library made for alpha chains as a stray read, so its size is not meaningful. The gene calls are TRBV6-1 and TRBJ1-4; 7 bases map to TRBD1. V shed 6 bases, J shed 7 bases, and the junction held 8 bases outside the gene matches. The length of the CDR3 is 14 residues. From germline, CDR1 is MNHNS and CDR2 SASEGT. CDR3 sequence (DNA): TGTGCCAGCAGCCGCGGGACAGAGATTGAAAAACTGTTTTTT. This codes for CASSRGTEIEKLFF.

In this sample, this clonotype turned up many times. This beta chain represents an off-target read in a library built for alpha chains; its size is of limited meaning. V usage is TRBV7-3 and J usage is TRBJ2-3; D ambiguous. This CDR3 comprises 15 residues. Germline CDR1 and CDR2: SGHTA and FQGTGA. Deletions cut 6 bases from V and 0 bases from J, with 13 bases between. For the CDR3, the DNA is TGTGCCAGCAGTCCCGAAGGCGCCAGCACAGATACGCAGTATTTT. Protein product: CASSPEGASTDTQYF.

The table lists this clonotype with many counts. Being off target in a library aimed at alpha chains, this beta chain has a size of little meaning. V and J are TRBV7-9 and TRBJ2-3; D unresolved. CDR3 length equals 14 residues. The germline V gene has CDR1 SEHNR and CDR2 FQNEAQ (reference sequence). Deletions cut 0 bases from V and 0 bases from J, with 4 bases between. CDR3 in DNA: TGTGCCAGCAGCTTAGCGATAAGCACAGATACGCAGTATTTT. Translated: CASSLAISTDTQYF.

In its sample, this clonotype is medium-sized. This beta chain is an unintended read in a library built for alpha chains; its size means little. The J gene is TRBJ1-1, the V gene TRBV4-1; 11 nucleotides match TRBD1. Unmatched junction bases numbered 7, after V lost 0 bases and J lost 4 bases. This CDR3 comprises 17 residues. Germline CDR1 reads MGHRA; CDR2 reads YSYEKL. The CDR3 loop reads CASSQEPGQGAFTEAFF. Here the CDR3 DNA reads TGCGCCAGCAGCCAAGAACCCGGACAGGGGGCGTTCACTGAAGCTTTCTTT.

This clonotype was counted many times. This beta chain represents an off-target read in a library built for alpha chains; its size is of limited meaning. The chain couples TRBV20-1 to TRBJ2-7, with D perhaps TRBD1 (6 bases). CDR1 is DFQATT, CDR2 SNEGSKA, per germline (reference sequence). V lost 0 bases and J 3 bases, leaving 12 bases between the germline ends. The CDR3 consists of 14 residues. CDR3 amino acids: CSARDETGDYEQYF. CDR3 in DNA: TGCAGTGCTAGAGACGAGACAGGAGACTACGAGCAGTACTTC.